This entry lists 6 T cell receptor beta chains sequenced from one sample in a study of beta chain features in type 1 diabetes. cDNA synthesis used the whole RNA isolate, giving expressed TCRB sequences. The data were produced by immunoSEQ multiplex PCR, yet TCRdb's version contains in-frame clones alone and is incomplete. The data show fewer than 200,000 clones, approximately 13% seen once. The sequenced sample consisted of central memory CD4+ T cells from blood. The receptor set was obtained from a woman aged 18-29 years in good health.

The rearrangement uses TRBV28 and TRBJ2-5; possibly TRBD2 for D (5 bases). The germline gives CDR1 MDHEN, CDR2 SYDVKM. The CDR3 has 12 amino acids. Trimming shortened V by 6 bases and J by 7 bases, and 12 bases separated the two germline ends. CDR3 sequence reads: CASSLSAGTQYF. CDR3 coding DNA: TGTGCCAGCAGCCTCAGCGCGGGGACCCAGTACTTC.

This clone was counted a few times. The chain is built from TRBV7-9 and TRBJ2-5; no clear D gene. V was trimmed by 2 bases and J by 2 bases, leaving 15 bases between them. The CDR3 runs 16 residues. Germline V gene lookup returns CDR1 SEHNR and CDR2 FQNEAQ (reference sequence). DNA of the CDR3: TGTGCCAGCAGCTTAATGGGCCGTATCCAGCAAGAGACCCAGTACTTC. Protein product: CASSLMGRIQQETQYF.

This chain links TRBV28 with TRBJ1-5, with no clear D. Deletions cut 6 bases from V and 8 bases from J, with 14 bases between. The CDR3 sequence is 13 residues long. Looked up from germline, CDR1 is MDHEN and CDR2 is SYDVKM. The CDR3 DNA follows: TGTGCCAGCAGCCTCCCACAGTTTAAGCCCCAGCATTTT. Residues: CASSLPQFKPQHF.

This clone was observed a handful of times. For the CDR3, the DNA is TGTGCCAGCAGCCCCCGACCCGGGGGTGGTATAGCCAACGTCCTGACTTTC. This gives the protein CASSPRPGGGIANVLTF. The chain combines TRBV27 with TRBJ2-6; a weak D match, TRBD2 (6 bases). The CDR3 length is 17 residues. The V end was cut by 6 bases, the J end by 7 bases, with 22 bases between. The germline V gene has CDR1 MNHEY and CDR2 SMNVEV (reference sequence).

This sequence joins TRBV29-1 and TRBJ2-5, with a weak D call TRBD2 (6 bases). The V end lost 6 bases, the J end lost 5 bases, and 13 bases lay between the germline ends. The CDR3 consists of 12 residues. Germline CDR1 SQVTM, CDR2 ANQGSEA. The chain's CDR3 is CSVTREIETQYF. CDR3 in DNA: TGCAGCGTAACTCGGGAGATCGAGACCCAGTACTTC.

This clone came up a few times. J is TRBJ2-1 and V is TRBV7-2; the match to TRBD1 covers 7 bases. Germline CDR1 is SGHTA and CDR2 is FQGNSA. V was pared by 4 bases and J by 7 bases, with 7 bases of the junction left unmatched. The CDR3 is made up of 14 amino acids. The CDR3 region is CASSSTGVKNEQFF. CDR3 bases: TGTGCCAGCAGCTCCACAGGGGTCAAGAATGAGCAGTTCTTC.